Following are 8 T cell receptor beta chains from one sample sequenced in a study of blood T cell repertoires in COVID-19 (dated by TCRdb to 2019 to 2021). The library was made by the immunoSEQ multiplex PCR assay. Entries here come from immuneACCESS through TCRdb and include only in-frame sequences with V and J called. Some clones fail to appear in such tables; in the studies checked, an unresolved V gene covers under half of the shortfall, and the cause of the remainder is unknown. In this sample the table shows about 300,000 clones, approximately 89% of which occur a single time. Less than 3.5% of the sample is in the top ten clones. Sequenced material: PBMCs or T cells enriched from blood (not recorded which). These TCRs come from a woman in her fifties or sixties who had been exposed to COVID-19.

The rearrangement joins TRBV15 to TRBJ2-3; perhaps TRBD1 as D (5 bases). The CDR3 is 12 residues long. V was shortened by 6 bases and J by 4 bases, with 8 bases between the two germline ends. Germline V lookup: CDR1 LNHNV, CDR2 YYDKDF (reference sequence). CDR3 in amino acids: CATSKGSDTQYF. CDR3 coding DNA: TGTGCCACCAGTAAGGGGTCAGATACGCAGTATTTT.

V is TRBV28 and J is TRBJ1-5; D possibly corresponds to TRBD1 (6 bases). The ends were cut back, 10 bases at V and 6 bases at J, with 13 bases in the middle. This CDR3 has 12 residues. CDR1 MDHEN and CDR2 SYDVKM come from the germline V gene. The CDR3 reads CATQGTRQPQHF. In DNA, the CDR3 is TGTGCCACTCAGGGGACACGTCAGCCCCAGCATTTT.

The V call is TRBV15, the J call TRBJ2-7, with 8 bases identical to TRBD1. Germline values: CDR1 LNHNV, CDR2 YYDKDF (reference sequence). CDR3 length equals 17 residues. Unmatched junction bases numbered 10, after V lost 0 bases and J lost 3 bases. The CDR3, as DNA: TGTGCCACCAGCAGAGATAGTCAGGGGGCACCACTCTACGAGCAGTACTTC. Translation: CATSRDSQGAPLYEQYF.

V is TRBV7-9 and J is TRBJ1-6; 9 bases line up with TRBD1. CDR3 length: 15 amino acids. Germline V gene data show CDR1 as SEHNR and CDR2 as FQNEAQ (reference sequence). The ends lost 4 bases at V and 10 bases at J; junction bases unmatched: 8. The chain's CDR3 is CASSSPQGARSPLHF. The CDR3 DNA is TGTGCCAGCAGCTCGCCACAGGGGGCCAGATCACCCCTCCACTTT.

The rearrangement uses TRBV28 and TRBJ2-7, with no clear D. CDR1 MDHEN and CDR2 SYDVKM come from the germline V gene. CDR3 length: 11 amino acids. The V end was cut by 6 bases, the J end by 2 bases, with 5 bases between. The DNA for the CDR3 is TGTGCCAGCAGAGCCCCCTACGAGCAGTACTTC. It codes for CASRAPYEQYF.

The chain carries TRBV6-4 and TRBJ2-2, with 7 bases matching TRBD1. V shed 4 bases and J 7 bases; nucleotides not matched to a gene: 3. In germline, CDR1 is MRHNA, CDR2 SNTAGT. CDR3 length: 13 residues. As DNA, the CDR3 is TGTGCCAGCAGTGGACAGGGTGGCGGGGAGCTGTTTTTT. It encodes CASSGQGGGELFF.

The chain has TRBV28 and TRBJ2-1, with 10 positions matching TRBD1. Trimming removed 5 bases from V and 9 bases from J; junction bases left unmatched: 4. The CDR3 consists of 13 residues. Germline V gene sequence: CDR1 MDHEN, CDR2 SYDVKM. CDR3 amino acids: CASSVTGGSEQFF. The CDR3 nucleotides read TGTGCCAGCAGTGTGACAGGGGGCAGTGAGCAGTTCTTC.

This chain links TRBV7-9 with TRBJ2-1; unclear D gene. Germline V gives CDR1 SEHNR, CDR2 FQNEAQ (reference sequence). V lost 5 bases, J lost 10 bases, and 9 bases lay in between. This CDR3 has 11 residues. The CDR3 spells CASSITGEQFF. The CDR3 DNA reads as TGTGCCAGCAGCATTACCGGGGAGCAGTTCTTC. Variable domain in full (rest from reference TRBV7-9 and TRBJ2-1): DTGVSQNPRHKITKRGQNVTFRCDPISEHNRLYWYRQTLGQGPEFLTYFQNEAQLEKSRLLSDRFSAERPKGSFSTLEIQRTEQGDSAMYLCASSITGEQFFGPGTRLTVL.